This paragraph reports one T cell receptor (beta chain). This entry is derived from a study of blood T cell repertoires in COVID-19. Study-level background: Specimens from acute and convalescent COVID-19 originated in the United States, Italy and Spain.

Those who participated ranged in age from about 18 to 89 years and resided in about two dozen US areas. Participant-given clinical history determined each cohort assignment. Cohort 3 donors counted as recovered after two negative PCRs, clearance, or resolved symptoms. This table comes from immunoSEQ multiplex PCR, and its TCRdb copy is limited to in-frame clones, with some not included. The table has around 140,000 clones, over 70% seen once; the top ten hold about 11%. CDR3 length: 15 amino acids. Between the trimmed V and J ends, which lost 1 base and 6 bases, there was a span of 15 bases. The germline V gene has CDR1 SGHRS and CDR2 YFSETQ.

The receptor comes from a man aged 60 to 69 who had recovered from COVID-19. The V and J genes are TRBV5-1 and TRBJ2-3, with a tentative D call TRBD2 (5 bases). Sample: PBMCs or T cells enriched from blood (not recorded which). The chain's CDR3 is CASSLRPDREDTQYF. CDR3 sequence (DNA): TGCGCCAGCAGCTTGAGGCCAGATAGGGAGGATACGCAGTATTTT.